These T cell receptor beta chains were read from a single sample in a study of OX40 agonist ivuxolimab in advanced cancers. Clones were sequenced by immunoSEQ multiplex PCR, and TCRdb holds only the in-frame ones, with some missing. The repertoire holds about 59,000 clones, with 92% as singletons. The sample was CD4+ or CD8+ T cells sorted from blood, taken in a trial of the OX40 agonist ivuxolimab. All receptors derive from an adult with an advanced solid tumor such as melanoma, head and neck, liver or kidney cancer. Both conserved end residues are part of each CDR3. Each record gives: J gene, CDR3 length, clone size, V gene, D gene, CDR3 protein, CDR3 DNA. A D gene is named only where the DNA matches it firmly. Some rows have no size entry. The others give once, few or many, or a class for an expanded clone.

j_call: TRBJ1-1
cdr3_length: 13
clone_size: -
v_call: TRBV30
d_call: -
cdr3_aa: CACSGPMNTEAFF
cdr3_nt: TGTGCCTGTTCGGGGCCTATGAACACTGAAGCTTTCTTT

j_call: TRBJ2-3
cdr3_length: 15
clone_size: -
v_call: TRBV4-3
d_call: TRBD1
cdr3_aa: CASSQGQGPTDTQYF
cdr3_nt: TGCGCCAGCAGCCAGGGACAGGGTCCGACAGATACGCAGTATTTT

j_call: TRBJ1-5
cdr3_length: 13
clone_size: -
v_call: TRBV4-3
d_call: -
cdr3_aa: CASSPGVGQPQHF
cdr3_nt: TGCGCCAGCAGCCCAGGGGTCGGGCAGCCCCAGCATTTT

j_call: TRBJ2-1
cdr3_length: 14
clone_size: -
v_call: TRBV6-6
d_call: -
cdr3_aa: CASSYPNDYNEQFF
cdr3_nt: TGTGCCAGCAGTTACCCTAACGATTACAATGAGCAGTTCTTC

j_call: TRBJ2-1
cdr3_length: 14
clone_size: -
v_call: TRBV30
d_call: TRBD2
cdr3_aa: CAWSSAGGPNEQFF
cdr3_nt: TGTGCCTGGAGTTCCGCGGGAGGCCCTAATGAGCAGTTCTTC

j_call: TRBJ2-7
cdr3_length: 15
clone_size: -
v_call: TRBV4-2
d_call: -
cdr3_aa: CASSQVEGGSYEQYF
cdr3_nt: TGTGCCAGCAGCCAAGTTGAGGGCGGGTCCTACGAGCAGTACTTC

j_call: TRBJ2-2
cdr3_length: 13
clone_size: -
v_call: TRBV11-2
d_call: -
cdr3_aa: CASSSDFTGELFF
cdr3_nt: TGTGCCAGCAGCTCCGACTTTACCGGGGAGCTGTTTTTT

j_call: TRBJ1-1
cdr3_length: 16
clone_size: -
v_call: TRBV7-2
d_call: -
cdr3_aa: CASSLGIYNVNTEAFF
cdr3_nt: TGTGCCAGCAGCTTAGGGATCTACAACGTGAACACTGAAGCTTTCTTT

j_call: TRBJ1-1
cdr3_length: 18
clone_size: -
v_call: TRBV9
d_call: -
cdr3_aa: CASSSSPGKKPMNTEAFF
cdr3_nt: TGTGCCAGCAGCTCTTCCCCGGGGAAAAAACCAATGAACACTGAAGCTTTCTTT

j_call: TRBJ1-5
cdr3_length: 13
clone_size: -
v_call: TRBV2
d_call: -
cdr3_aa: CASSEARGTFLHF
cdr3_nt: TGTGCCAGCAGTGAAGCGCGGGGGACTTTTTTGCATTTT

j_call: TRBJ2-3
cdr3_length: 15
clone_size: -
v_call: TRBV19
d_call: -
cdr3_aa: CASSMILEITDTQYF
cdr3_nt: TGTGCCAGTAGTATGATTCTCGAGATTACAGATACGCAGTATTTT

j_call: TRBJ1-6
cdr3_length: 14
clone_size: -
v_call: TRBV28
d_call: -
cdr3_aa: CASSLSGEGSPLHF
cdr3_nt: TGTGCCAGCAGTTTATCAGGGGAAGGATCACCCCTCCACTTT

j_call: TRBJ1-6
cdr3_length: 16
clone_size: -
v_call: TRBV4-3
d_call: -
cdr3_aa: CASSQDLSSYNSPLHF
cdr3_nt: TGCGCCAGCAGCCAAGATCTAAGTTCCTATAATTCACCCCTCCACTTT

j_call: TRBJ1-6
cdr3_length: 15
clone_size: -
v_call: TRBV6-1
d_call: -
cdr3_aa: CASSEGLFGHSPLHF
cdr3_nt: TGTGCCAGCAGTGAAGGGCTCTTTGGTCATTCACCCCTCCACTTT

j_call: TRBJ1-1
cdr3_length: 16
clone_size: -
v_call: TRBV19
d_call: -
cdr3_aa: CASSIERDSFYTEAFF
cdr3_nt: TGTGCCAGTAGTATAGAAAGGGATTCATTTTACACTGAAGCTTTCTTT

j_call: TRBJ2-2
cdr3_length: 13
clone_size: once
v_call: TRBV19
d_call: -
cdr3_aa: CASSIDAAGELFF
cdr3_nt: TGTGCCAGTAGTATAGATGCCGCCGGGGAGCTGTTTTTT

j_call: TRBJ1-3
cdr3_length: 14
clone_size: -
v_call: TRBV5-6
d_call: -
cdr3_aa: CASSTEGRENTIYF
cdr3_nt: TGTGCCAGCAGCACCGAGGGGCGCGAAAACACCATATATTTT

j_call: TRBJ1-2
cdr3_length: 17
clone_size: -
v_call: TRBV9
d_call: TRBD1
cdr3_aa: CASSTRTGGRIDYGYTF
cdr3_nt: TGTGCCAGCAGCACTAGGACAGGGGGCCGTATCGACTATGGCTACACCTTC

j_call: TRBJ1-2
cdr3_length: 15
clone_size: -
v_call: TRBV9
d_call: TRBD1
cdr3_aa: CASSEGTGYRDGYTF
cdr3_nt: TGTGCCAGCAGCGAGGGGACAGGGTATCGTGATGGCTACACCTTC

j_call: TRBJ1-6
cdr3_length: 13
clone_size: -
v_call: TRBV6-5
d_call: -
cdr3_aa: CASSSTGVGALHF
cdr3_nt: TGTGCCAGCAGTTCCACGGGTGTGGGGGCCCTCCACTTT

j_call: TRBJ1-1
cdr3_length: 12
clone_size: -
v_call: TRBV30
d_call: -
cdr3_aa: CAWSYLEAEAFF
cdr3_nt: TGTGCCTGGAGTTATCTTGAGGCTGAAGCTTTCTTT

j_call: TRBJ1-3
cdr3_length: 16
clone_size: -
v_call: TRBV28
d_call: -
cdr3_aa: CASSHIREGTGNTIYF
cdr3_nt: TGTGCCAGCAGCCATATCAGGGAAGGGACTGGAAACACCATATATTTT